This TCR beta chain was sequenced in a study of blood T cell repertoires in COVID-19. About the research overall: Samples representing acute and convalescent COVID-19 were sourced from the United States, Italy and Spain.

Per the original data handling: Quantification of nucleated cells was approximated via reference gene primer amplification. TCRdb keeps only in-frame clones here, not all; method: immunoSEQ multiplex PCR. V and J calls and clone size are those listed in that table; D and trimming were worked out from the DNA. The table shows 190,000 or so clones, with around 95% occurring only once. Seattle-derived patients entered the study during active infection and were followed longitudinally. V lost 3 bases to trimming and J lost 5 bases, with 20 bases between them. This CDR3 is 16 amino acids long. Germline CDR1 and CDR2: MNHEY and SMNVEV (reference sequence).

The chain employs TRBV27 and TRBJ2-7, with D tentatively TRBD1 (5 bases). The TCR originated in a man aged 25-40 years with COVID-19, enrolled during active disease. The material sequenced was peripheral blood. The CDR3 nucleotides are TGTGCCAGCAGTTTTTGGGTCGGGCTTAGGGGCCACGAGCAGTACTTC. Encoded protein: CASSFWVGLRGHEQYF.